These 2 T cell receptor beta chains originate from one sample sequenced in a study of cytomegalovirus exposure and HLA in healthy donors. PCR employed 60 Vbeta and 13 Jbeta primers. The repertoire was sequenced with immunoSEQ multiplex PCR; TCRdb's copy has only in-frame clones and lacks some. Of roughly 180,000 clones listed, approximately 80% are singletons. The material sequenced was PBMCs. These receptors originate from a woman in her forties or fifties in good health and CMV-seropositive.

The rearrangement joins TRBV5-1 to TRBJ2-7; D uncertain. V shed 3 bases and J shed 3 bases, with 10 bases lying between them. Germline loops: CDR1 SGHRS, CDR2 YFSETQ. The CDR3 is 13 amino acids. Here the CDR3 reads CASSYQGDYEQYF. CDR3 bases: TGCGCCAGCAGCTACCAAGGAGACTACGAGCAGTACTTC. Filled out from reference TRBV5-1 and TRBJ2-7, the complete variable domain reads KAGVTQTPRYLIKTRGQQVTLSCSPISGHRSVSWYQQTPGQGLQFLFEYFSETQRNKGNFPGRFSGRQFSNSRSEMNVSTLELGDSALYLCASSYQGDYEQYFGPGTRLTVT.

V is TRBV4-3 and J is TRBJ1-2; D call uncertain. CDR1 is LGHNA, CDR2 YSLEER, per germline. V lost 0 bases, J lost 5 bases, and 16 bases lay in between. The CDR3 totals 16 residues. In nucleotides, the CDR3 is TGCGCCAGCAGCCAAGATCGGTTTTCCTTCCGTTATGGCTACACCTTC. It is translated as CASSQDRFSFRYGYTF.